The present entry profiles one T cell receptor (beta chain) with its context. As yet, its antigen is unknown. This specimen belongs to a study of shared clonotypes between healthy human individuals. For the study at large: A few men and a couple of women, aged 18 to 49, were donors. Plates per donor: three CD4 naive, three CD4 memory, two CD8 naive, one CD8 memory. Study results and limitations: It was observed that roughly 5.5% of naive CD4 clonotypes were shared across a few donors.

Some 30,000 T cell genomes, or around 0.2 ug DNA, went into the sorted-subset replicate PCRs. Sequencing was performed with immunoSEQ multiplex PCR; in TCRdb, only in-frame clones are kept and a portion is missing. The table includes approximately 1.5 million clones, around 98% detected once. Sequenced material: naive CD4+ T cells sorted from blood. As to subset: CD45RA+ positively selected. The TCR was taken from a man aged 25 to 40 in good health.

In DNA, the CDR3 is TGTGCCAGCAGTAGCGACAGGGCCGAGCAGTACTTC. This codes for CASSSDRAEQYF. The chain joins TRBV2 to TRBJ2-7, with 7 bases matching TRBD1. V was clipped by 5 bases and J by 6 bases; unmatched bases: 4. CDR1 SNHLY and CDR2 FYNNEI come from the germline V gene. This CDR3 region has 12 residues.